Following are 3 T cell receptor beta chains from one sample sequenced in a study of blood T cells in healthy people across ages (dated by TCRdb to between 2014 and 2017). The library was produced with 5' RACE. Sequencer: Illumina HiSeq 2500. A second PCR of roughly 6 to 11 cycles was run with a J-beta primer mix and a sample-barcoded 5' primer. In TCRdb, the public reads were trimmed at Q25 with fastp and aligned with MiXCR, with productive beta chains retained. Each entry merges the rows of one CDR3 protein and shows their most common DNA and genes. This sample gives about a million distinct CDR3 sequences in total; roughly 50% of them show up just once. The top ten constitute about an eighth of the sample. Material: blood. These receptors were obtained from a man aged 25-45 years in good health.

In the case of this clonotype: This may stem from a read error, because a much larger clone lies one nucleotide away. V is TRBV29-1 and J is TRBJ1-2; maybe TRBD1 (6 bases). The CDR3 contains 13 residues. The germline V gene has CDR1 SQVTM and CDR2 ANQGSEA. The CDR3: CNVGLDRPGGYTF. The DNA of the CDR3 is TGCAACGTTGGATTGGACAGACCTGGAGGCTACACCTTC.

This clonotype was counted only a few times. CDR3 sequence reads: CASSSDSPNTQYF. The CDR3 nucleotides read TGTGCCAGCAGCTCAGACAGCCCTAATACGCAGTATTTT. The chain couples TRBV7-6 to TRBJ2-3, with a tentative D call TRBD1 (5 bases). The V and J ends lost 4 bases and 7 bases respectively, with 12 bases between them. The CDR3 runs 13 residues. The germline CDR1 and CDR2 sequences are SGHVS and FNYEAQ.

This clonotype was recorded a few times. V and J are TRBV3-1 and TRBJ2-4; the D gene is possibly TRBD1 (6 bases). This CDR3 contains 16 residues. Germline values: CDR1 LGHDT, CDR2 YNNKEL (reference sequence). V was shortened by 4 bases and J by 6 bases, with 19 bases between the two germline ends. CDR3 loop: CASSLGRGGGGNIQYF. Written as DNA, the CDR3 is TGTGCCAGCAGCCTGGGCAGAGGGGGTGGTGGAAACATTCAGTACTTC.